What follows describes a single T cell receptor (beta chain). Its antigen target is currently unknown. Base qualities are missing; no much larger clone stands one base away. Relative to germline, V is 4 bases shorter and J is 4 bases shorter, with 14 bases between their ends. CDR1 and CDR2 are read off the germline V gene as SGHAT and FQNNGV. Inclusive of the bounding cysteine and phenylalanine, the CDR3 is 15 residues long. The retained sequence is limited to the CDR3, 45 bases, with the frame set at the first base. This specimen comes from a study of Tregs in tolerant kidney transplant recipients (dated by TCRdb to between 2018 and 2020). Describing the broader study: The study applied TCRbeta sequencing to find donor-specific regulatory T cells before combined kidney and bone marrow transplantation and then followed those same cells after transplant.

Genomic DNA was extracted from sorted cells with the QIAGEN DNeasy Blood and Tissue Kit for TCRbeta CDR3 sequencing. Through immunoSEQ, high-throughput TCRbeta CDR3 sequencing was done commercially, including PCR amplification with internal controls and bias correction. As for how the authors treated the data: Unique productive TCRbeta sequences were defined by CDR3 nucleotide sequence when primers matched and otherwise by CDR3 amino acid sequence together with Vbeta and Jbeta genes. To correct for sorting error, sequences found in more than one sorted population at a frequency ratio of 2:1 or less were discarded, and the remaining shared sequences were assigned to the population with the higher frequency. A sequence counted as donor-reactive if, in CFSE-low cells, the sequence had a frequency of at least 0.01% and was expanded at least 5-fold compared with unstimulated cells. Repertoire divergence was quantified by Jensen-Shannon divergence using the top 100 TCRbeta sequences ranked by frequency. When a sample had multiple sequencing runs, each run was corrected for sorting error separately and the runs were then pooled. TCRdb took over this immuneACCESS table, retaining in-frame rearrangements with V and J assigned. Such tables are incomplete; in checked studies, under half of the missing clones stem from an unresolved V gene, and the remainder is unexplained. The V and J calls and the clone size are those of that table, but D and trimming were determined from the DNA. In all, the sample holds about 52,000 clones, and roughly nine tenths of those were seen once. Of the sample, roughly 15% is held by the ten largest clones.

The study at large found these results: Expanding Tregs with activated donor B cells appeared to identify the most biologically relevant and donor-specific TCRbeta repertoire. For some patients, the PCR primers changed as time went on, which meant samples from those patients could not be compared with one another at the nucleotide level. In tolerant patients, donor-specific Tregs expanded more than Tregs overall, which suggests antigen-driven rather than nonspecific expansion. The study was limited by small patient numbers, and the findings need validation in larger populations and under other immunosuppression protocols. Biological reproducibility was not directly assessed, although technical replication error appeared to be minimal.

Related donors were used in the transplants with nonmyeloablative bone marrow transplantation, and mixed chimerism was transient in the human trials. Thawed PBMCs were FACS-sorted into unstimulated Tregs (CD4+CD25+CD127-), CD4+ non-Tregs (CD4+CD25-), CD4 cells and CD8 cells. A few combined kidney and bone marrow transplant recipients from the ITN036ST trial were included as patients, and samples were available only from these trial subjects. Healthy control blood was processed by Ficoll density gradient to PBMCs and cryopreserved; patient PBMCs were collected before and after transplant. Sequenced material: CD8+ T cells from blood (PBMCs), taken 24 months after the transplant. This chain is built from TRBV11-2 and TRBJ1-5, with TRBD1 perhaps the D gene, on 5 matching bases. The TCR was taken from a human patient who received a combined kidney and bone marrow transplant. Following a transplant, a fraction of the T cells may be traceable to the graft donor. The bases are TGTGCCAGCAGCTGGGGCCCGGGTGGGAATCAGCCCCAGCATTTT. Translated, it gives CASSWGPGGNQPQHF.